The source of this T cell receptor beta chain is a study of tumor and adjacent non-tumor tissue in lung cancer. As for the study in general: The cohort had roughly 11 adenocarcinoma, a couple of squamous cell and 1 small cell patients.

RNA was extracted from bulk tissue without any cell sorting. The normal lung tissue was taken more than 3 cm from the tumor edge. Chemotherapy-naive patients with new lung cancer underwent thoracic surgery in China, August–late 2014. General study findings and limits: Compared with tumor, normal lung showed significantly lower TCR diversity.

Three rounds of nested PCR, following a modified ARM-PCR protocol, produced the TCRbeta library. TCRdb re-called the multiplex PCR reads through MiXCR, storing one row per CDR3 protein. This sample has some 100,000 distinct CDR3 sequences; about 80% occur once, and the top ten carry more than 30%. About this clonotype itself: What it recognizes is unknown. The junction does not match germline at one end; this may be a read error.

The TCR was taken from a man in his fifties or sixties with small cell lung cancer. What was sequenced was distant non-tumor lung tissue.

The CDR3 spells CTSSLASWTANSEAFF. The CDR3 nucleotides read TGTACCAGCAGCTTGGCCTCCTGGACAGCGAACAGTGAAGCTTTCTTT. The V and J genes are TRBV5-6 and TRBJ1-1; tentatively, D is TRBD1 (6 bases). This CDR3 contains 16 residues. The germline gives CDR1 SGHDT, CDR2 YYEEEE.